This note documents a single T cell receptor beta chain sequence. Its target is unknown. CD45RO-negative cells were positively selected for CCR7, leaving out terminally differentiated effector memory CD45RA+ cells. Donors, healthy HIV-negative adults, lacked recent acute infections or vaccinations. Sorted subsets were amplified in replicate PCRs using about 210 ng DNA, some 31,000 T cell genomes. Sequencing used immunoSEQ multiplex PCR; TCRdb keeps in-frame clones, though not all of them. The data contain approximately 2,000,000 clones, 93% of them singletons. The record originates from a study of shared clonotypes between healthy human individuals. V was clipped by 5 bases and J by 5 bases, with 16 bases between them. Germline V gene lookup returns CDR1 MNHEY and CDR2 SVGAGI. The CDR3 totals 14 residues. Whole-study findings and limits: Naive CD4 clonotypes were shared across a handful of donors at roughly 5.5%.

Sequenced material: naive CD8+ T cells from PBMCs. V gene TRBV6-5 combines with J gene TRBJ2-7; no clear D gene. The sequence derives from a man in his late teens or twenties in good health. Some clones in this sample may be carry-over from other donors' samples. CDR3 nucleotide sequence: TGTGCCAGCAGTGGATCCTCGGTTGGCAACGAGCAGTACTTC. This sequence encodes CASSGSSVGNEQYF.